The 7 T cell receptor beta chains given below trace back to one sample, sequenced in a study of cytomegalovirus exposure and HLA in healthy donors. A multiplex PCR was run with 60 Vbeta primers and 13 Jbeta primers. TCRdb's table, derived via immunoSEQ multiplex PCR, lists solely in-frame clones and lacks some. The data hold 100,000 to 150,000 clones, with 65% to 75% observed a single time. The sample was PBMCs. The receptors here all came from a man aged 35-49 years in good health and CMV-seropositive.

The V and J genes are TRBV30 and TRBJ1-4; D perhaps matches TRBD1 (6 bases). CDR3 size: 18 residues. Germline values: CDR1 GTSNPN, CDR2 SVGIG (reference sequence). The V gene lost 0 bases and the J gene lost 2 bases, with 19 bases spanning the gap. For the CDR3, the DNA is TGTGCCTGGAGTGTAACGGCCAGGGGAAGCTGGACTAATGAAAAACTGTTTTTT. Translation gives CAWSVTARGSWTNEKLFF.

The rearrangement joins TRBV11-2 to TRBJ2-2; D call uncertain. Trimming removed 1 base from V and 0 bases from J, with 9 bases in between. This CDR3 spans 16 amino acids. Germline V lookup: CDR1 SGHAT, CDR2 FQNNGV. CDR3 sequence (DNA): TGTGCCAGCAGCTTAGCGAAGCGCGCGAACACCGGGGAGCTGTTTTTT. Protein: CASSLAKRANTGELFF. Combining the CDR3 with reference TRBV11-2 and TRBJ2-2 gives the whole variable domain EAGVAQSPRYKIIEKRQSVAFWCNPISGHATLYWYQQILGQGPKLLIQFQNNGVVDDSQLPKDRFSAERLKGVDSTLKIQPAKLEDSAVYLCASSLAKRANTGELFFGEGSRLTVL.

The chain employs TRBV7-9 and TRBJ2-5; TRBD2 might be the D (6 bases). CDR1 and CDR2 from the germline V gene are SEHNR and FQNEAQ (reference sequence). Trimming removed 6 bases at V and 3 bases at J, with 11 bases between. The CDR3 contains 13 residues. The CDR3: CASSPWGEETQYF. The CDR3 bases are TGTGCCAGCAGTCCTTGGGGGGAAGAGACCCAGTACTTC.

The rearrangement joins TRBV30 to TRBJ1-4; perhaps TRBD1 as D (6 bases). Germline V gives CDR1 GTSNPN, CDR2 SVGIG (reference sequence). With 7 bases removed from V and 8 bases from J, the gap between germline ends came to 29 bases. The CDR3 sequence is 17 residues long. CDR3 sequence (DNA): TGTGCCTCCCCGGACCCCGGGCAGGACAGCATGGGGGAAAAACTGTTTTTT. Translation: CASPDPGQDSMGEKLFF.

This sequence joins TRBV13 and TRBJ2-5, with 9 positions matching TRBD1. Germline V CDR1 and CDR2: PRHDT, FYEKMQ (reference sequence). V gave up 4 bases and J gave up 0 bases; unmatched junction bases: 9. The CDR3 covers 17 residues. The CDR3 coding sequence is TGTGCCAGCAGCTCGTACCAACAGGGGGCGAACCAAGAGACCCAGTACTTC. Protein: CASSSYQQGANQETQYF.

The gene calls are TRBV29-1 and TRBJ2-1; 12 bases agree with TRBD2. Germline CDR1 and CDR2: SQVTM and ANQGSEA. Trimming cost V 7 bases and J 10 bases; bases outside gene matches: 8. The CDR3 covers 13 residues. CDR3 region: CSARLAGVFEQFF. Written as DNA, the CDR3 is TGCAGCGCCCGACTAGCGGGAGTATTCGAGCAGTTCTTC.

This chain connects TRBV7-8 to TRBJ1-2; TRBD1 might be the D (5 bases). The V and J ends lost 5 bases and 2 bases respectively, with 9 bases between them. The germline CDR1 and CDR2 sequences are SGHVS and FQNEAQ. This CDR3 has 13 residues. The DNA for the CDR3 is TGTGCCAGCAGCCGGACACAGAACTATGGCTACACCTTC. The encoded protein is CASSRTQNYGYTF.